This T cell receptor beta chain was profiled in a study of CXCR3-negative and CXCR3-positive naive CD8 T cells. Background on the study: Total TRB output reached some 140 million reads, about 1.5 +/- 0.3 million per library. General study results and limits: Similar TRBV-TRBJ usage characterized naive CXCR3-negative and CXCR3-positive cells; memory cells differed. For memory CD8+ cells diversity was much lower, but both naive subsets had comparably high diversity. Against CXCR3-negative naive cells, CXCR3-positive naive cells showed more hydrophobic TRB CDR3s.

The sorter processed each CD8+ T cell subset in triplicate at hundreds of thousands of cells apiece. The authors made the TRB cDNA libraries by 5' RACE using UMI labels. TCRdb reprocessed the 5' RACE reads and reports one entry per CDR3 protein, with no DNA. The listing contains roughly 110,000 distinct CDR3 sequences. Germline loops: CDR1 DFQATT, CDR2 SNEGSKA (reference sequence). The CDR3 consists of 16 residues. As regards this clonotype: The antigen is undetermined.

The TCR comes from a human donor in good health. Some clones in this sample may be carry-over from other donors' samples. Specimen: naive CXCR3+ CD8+ T cells from blood. Described subset: CD45RO-CCR7+CD27+CD95- naive CD8+ T cells expressing CXCR3 (TNR3+). The chain couples TRBV20-1 to TRBJ1-6; checking the TCRdb D call of TRBD1 is not possible without DNA. The CDR3 spells CSATDRGSFYNSPLHF.